This T cell receptor (beta chain) was found in a study of shared clonotypes between healthy human individuals. The overall study: Ranging from 18 to 49 in age, donors were a couple of women and a few men.

Overall study results and limits: Naive subsets tended to show greater estimated richness than memory subsets.

Germline CDR1 is SQVTM and CDR2 is ANQGSEA. V shed 7 bases and J 2 bases; nucleotides not matched to a gene: 11. The length of the CDR3 is 15 residues. At the deep level, the assay was run. Method: immunoSEQ multiplex PCR; TCRdb's copy keeps in-frame clones and lacks some. This sample has approximately 350,000 clones; just over 95% occur once, and the top ten carry less than 0.35%. Regarding this clone: Its antigen is as yet unknown.

This sequence was found in a man aged 25 to 40 in good health. The V and J genes are TRBV29-1 and TRBJ2-7; 10 bases match TRBD1. The sample was memory CD8+ T cells sorted from blood. Subset specified: CD45RO+ cells pooled with CCR7-negative TemRA cells. This chain's CDR3 is CSAVVLTGGPYEQYF. CDR3 bases: TGCAGCGCCGTAGTGTTGACAGGGGGCCCCTACGAGCAGTACTTC.